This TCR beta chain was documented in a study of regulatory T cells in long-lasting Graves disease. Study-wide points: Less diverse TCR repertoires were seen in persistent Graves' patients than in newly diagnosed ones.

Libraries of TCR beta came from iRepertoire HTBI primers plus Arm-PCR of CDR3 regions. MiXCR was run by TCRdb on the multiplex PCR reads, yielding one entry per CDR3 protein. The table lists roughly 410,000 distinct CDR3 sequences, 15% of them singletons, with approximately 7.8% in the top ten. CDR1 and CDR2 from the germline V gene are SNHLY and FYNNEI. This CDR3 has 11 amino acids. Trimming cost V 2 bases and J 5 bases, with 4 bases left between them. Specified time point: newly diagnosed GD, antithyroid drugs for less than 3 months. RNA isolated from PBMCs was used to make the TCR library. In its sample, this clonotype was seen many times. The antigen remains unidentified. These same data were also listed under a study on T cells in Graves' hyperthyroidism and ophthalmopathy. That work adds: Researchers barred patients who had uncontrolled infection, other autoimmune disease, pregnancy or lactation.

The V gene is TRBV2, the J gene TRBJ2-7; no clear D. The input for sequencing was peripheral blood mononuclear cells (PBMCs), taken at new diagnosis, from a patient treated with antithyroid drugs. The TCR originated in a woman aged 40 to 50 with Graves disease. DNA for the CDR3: TGTGCCAGCAGTGAAATAAACGAGCAGTACTTC. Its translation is CASSEINEQYF.